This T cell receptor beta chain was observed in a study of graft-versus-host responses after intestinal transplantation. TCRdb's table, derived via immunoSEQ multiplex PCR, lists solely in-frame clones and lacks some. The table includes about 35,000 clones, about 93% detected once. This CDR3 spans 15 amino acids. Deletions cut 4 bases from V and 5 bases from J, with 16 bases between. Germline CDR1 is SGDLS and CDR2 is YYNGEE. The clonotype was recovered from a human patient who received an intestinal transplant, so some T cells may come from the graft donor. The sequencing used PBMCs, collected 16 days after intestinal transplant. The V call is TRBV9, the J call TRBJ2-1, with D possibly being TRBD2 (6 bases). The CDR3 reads CASSPGGGNDNEQFF. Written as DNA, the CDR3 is TGTGCCAGCAGCCCTGGTGGAGGGAACGACAATGAGCAGTTCTTC.